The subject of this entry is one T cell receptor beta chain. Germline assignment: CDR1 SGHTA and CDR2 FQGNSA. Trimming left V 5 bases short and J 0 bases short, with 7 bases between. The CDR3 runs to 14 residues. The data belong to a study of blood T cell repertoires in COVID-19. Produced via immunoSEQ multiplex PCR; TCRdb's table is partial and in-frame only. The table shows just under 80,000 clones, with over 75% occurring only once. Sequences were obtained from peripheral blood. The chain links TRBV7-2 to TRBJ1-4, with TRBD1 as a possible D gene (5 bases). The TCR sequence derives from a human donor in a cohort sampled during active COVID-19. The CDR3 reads CASSTRATNEKLFF. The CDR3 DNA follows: TGTGCCAGCAGCACCAGGGCAACTAATGAAAAACTGTTTTTT. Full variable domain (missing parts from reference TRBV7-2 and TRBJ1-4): GAGVSQSPSNKVTEKGKDVELRCDPISGHTALYWYRQSLGQGLEFLIYFQGNSAPDKSGLPSDRFSAERTGGSVSTLTIQRTQQEDSAVYLCASSTRATNEKLFFGSGTQLSVL.